This TCR beta chain derives from a study of cytomegalovirus exposure and HLA in healthy donors. This PCR relied on a set of 60 Vbeta primers and 13 Jbeta primers. Method: immunoSEQ multiplex PCR; TCRdb's copy keeps in-frame clones and lacks some. The data contain fewer than 200,000 clones, roughly four fifths of them singletons. Germline V lookup: CDR1 SGHDT, CDR2 YYEEEE. This CDR3 is 17 amino acids long. J was trimmed by 7 bases and V by 2 bases; bases with no gene match: 12. This cohort consisted of healthy bone marrow donors. The rearrangement uses TRBV5-6 and TRBJ1-6, with TRBD1 matching 7 bases. Input material: PBMCs. The clonotype comes from a middle-aged man in good health and CMV-seronegative. CDR3 amino acids: CASSFLGTRGQNSPLHF. The CDR3 coding sequence is TGTGCCAGCAGCTTTCTAGGGACAAGGGGGCAAAATTCACCCCTCCACTTT. The full variable domain, with the rest looked up from reference TRBV5-6 and TRBJ1-6, is DAGVTQSPTHLIKTRGQQVTLRCSPKSGHDTVSWYQQALGQGPQFIFQYYEEEERQRGNFPDRFSGHQFPNYSSELNVNALLLGDSALYLCASSFLGTRGQNSPLHFGNGTRLTVT.